This TCR beta chain was sequenced during a study of T-cell memory formation after mild COVID-19. TCRdb itself ran the 5' RACE reads through MiXCR, one entry per CDR3 protein. The sample consists of around 390,000 distinct CDR3 sequences, about 15% of them appearing once. This clonotype showed up many times. The CDR3 length is 14 residues. The V gene lost 3 bases and the J gene lost 2 bases, with 11 bases spanning the gap. The chain recombines TRBV12-3 or TRBV12-4 with TRBJ2-7, with D perhaps matching TRBD1 or TRBD2 (6 bases each). The TCR sequence derives from a man aged 18 to 30 who had mild COVID-19 (a few samples of this study predate the infection). Cell type and time point are not known. The sample consisted of PBMCs or a T cell subset sorted from them (not recorded which). Here the CDR3 reads CASSLRDTAYEQYF. The CDR3 region has the DNA TGTGCCAGCAGTTTGCGGGACACAGCCTACGAGCAGTACTTC.